This T cell receptor beta chain originates from a study of T cells in Graves' hyperthyroidism and ophthalmopathy. The germline CDR1 and CDR2 sequences are SGDLS and YYNGEE. V was pared by 4 bases and J by 5 bases, with 8 bases of the junction left unmatched. The length of the CDR3 is 15 residues. Reasons for excluding patients were uncontrolled infection, other autoimmune disease, pregnancy or lactation. Clinical symptoms, serum thyroxine, TRAb, thyroid ultrasound and orbital computed tomography informed diagnoses. Template material for amplifying TCR beta CDR3 regions consisted of RNA transcripts. The HTBI primer set served for first-round RT-PCR of the TCR CDR3. One entry per CDR3 protein results from TCRdb running MiXCR on the multiplex PCR reads. The sample contains approximately 400,000 distinct CDR3 sequences, roughly 13% of which appear only once.

The receptor comes from an older woman with Graves' hyperthyroidism. The V call is TRBV9, the J call TRBJ2-5; 10 bases agree with TRBD1. The sequencing input was blood. This chain's CDR3 is CASSPGTGVVETQYF. In nucleotides, the CDR3 is TGTGCCAGCAGCCCCGGGACAGGGGTCGTCGAGACCCAGTACTTC. Supplemented by reference TRBV9 and TRBJ2-5, the full variable domain reads DSGVTQTPKHLITATGQRVTLRCSPRSGDLSVYWYQQSLDQGLQFLIQYYNGEERAKGNILERFSAQQFPDLHSELNLSSLELGDSALYFCASSPGTGVVETQYFGPGTRLLVL.